The clone carrying this T cell receptor beta chain was counted only a few times. There are 13 residues in the CDR3. Trimming removed 11 bases from V and 4 bases from J, with 15 bases in between. The TCRbeta library incorporated unique molecular identifiers. In TCRdb, the PCR reads were re-called with MiXCR into one record per CDR3 protein. The sample records about 690,000 distinct CDR3 sequences, approximately 15% being singletons. The sample is drawn from a study of T-cell reconstitution after alpha-beta-depleted transplantation in children. The material was PBMCs from the stem cell graft donor, obtained from the stem cell graft. The origin of this receptor is a human donor who donated a stem cell graft to a child with acute myeloid leukemia. The rearrangement links TRBV12-3 or TRBV12-4 to TRBJ1-3; the D gene is possibly TRBD1 (6 bases). The CDR3 sequence is CACRDKAGNTIYF. In nucleotides, the CDR3 is TGTGCCTGCCGGGACAAGGCCGGAAACACCATATATTTT.